The rows below give T cell receptor beta chains drawn from one sample of a study of CD4 T cells in relation to SARS-CoV-2 and coronaviruses. What these receptors recognize is not known. TCRdb's table, derived via immunoSEQ multiplex PCR, lists solely in-frame clones and lacks some. The profile shows under 20,000 clones, around 77% of them singletons. Sequenced sample: CD4+ T cells from PBMCs, cultured in vitro. The receptors originated from a human donor in good health. Both conserved end residues are part of each CDR3. D genes are given only for firm matches. For some rows the clone size is stated as once, few or many, or as a class when expanded; others skip it.

CDR3aa | CDR3nt | d_gene | j_gene | v_gene | abundance
CASNWDGDTGELFF | TGTGCCAGCAACTGGGATGGTGACACCGGGGAGCTGTTTTTT | - | TRBJ2-2 | TRBV6-5 | -
CASSLDVEGWYF | TGTGCCAGCAGTTTAGACGTGGAGGGGTGGTATTTT | - | TRBJ2-3 | TRBV28 | -
CASSLLDRGFRYEQYF | TGTGCCAGCAGTTTACTGGACAGGGGGTTTAGGTACGAGCAGTACTTC | TRBD1 | TRBJ2-7 | TRBV28 | large
CASSLRPSWTSAYEQYF | TGTGCCAGCAGTTTAAGGCCTAGTTGGACTAGCGCCTACGAGCAGTACTTC | TRBD2 | TRBJ2-7 | TRBV27 | -
CASSSEIAKNIQYF | TGTGCCAGCAGTTCCGAGATAGCCAAAAACATTCAGTACTTC | - | TRBJ2-4 | TRBV6-5 | -
CASSFGTQGYNEQFF | TGTGCCAGCAGTTTCGGGACACAGGGTTACAATGAGCAGTTCTTC | - | TRBJ2-1 | TRBV27 | -
CASSQGSKNIQYF | TGTGCCAGCAGCCAAGGATCCAAAAACATTCAGTACTTC | - | TRBJ2-4 | TRBV3-1/TRBV3-2 | few
CASSFVTGTKEKLFF | TGTGCCAGCAGTTTTGTTACAGGGACGAAAGAAAAACTGTTTTTT | - | TRBJ1-4 | TRBV28 | once
CASSSPTRGEQFF | TGTGCCAGCAGCTCCCCAACTAGGGGTGAGCAGTTCTTC | - | TRBJ2-1 | TRBV7-2 | few
CASSLVSGSFTGELFF | TGTGCCAGCAGCTTAGTTAGCGGGAGTTTCACCGGGGAGCTGTTTTTT | TRBD2 | TRBJ2-2 | TRBV11-2 | -
CASSQESSGSYEQYF | TGCGCCAGCAGCCAAGAGTCTAGCGGCTCCTACGAGCAGTACTTC | TRBD2 | TRBJ2-7 | TRBV4-1 | few
CASSLSGTGGNQPQHF | TGTGCCAGCAGCTTGTCCGGGACAGGGGGTAATCAGCCCCAGCATTTT | TRBD1 | TRBJ1-5 | TRBV7-6 | few
CASSPFTGGLGAITEAFF | TGTGCCAGCAGCCCTTTCACAGGGGGCCTTGGGGCGATTACTGAAGCTTTCTTT | TRBD1 | TRBJ1-1 | TRBV14 | -
CASSHDRFSSYNSPLHF | TGCGCCAGCAGCCACGACAGGTTTAGCTCCTATAATTCACCCCTCCACTTT | - | TRBJ1-6 | TRBV5-1 | -
CASSERVAETQYF | TGTGCCAGCAGTGAAAGGGTGGCCGAGACCCAGTACTTC | - | TRBJ2-5 | TRBV4-2 | -
CARSLCHSYEQYF | TGTGCCAGAAGCTTGTGTCACTCCTACGAGCAGTACTTC | - | TRBJ2-7 | TRBV5-3 | few
CASSLGWRADEQYF | TGTGCCAGCAGCTTAGGTTGGAGGGCGGACGAGCAGTACTTC | - | TRBJ2-7 | TRBV13 | once
CASTATESMNTEAFF | TGCGCCAGCACCGCTACAGAATCCATGAACACTGAAGCTTTCTTT | - | TRBJ1-1 | TRBV4-1 | -